This section outlines one T cell receptor (beta chain) sequence together with its context. It lacks a known antigen. No clone much larger than this one lies a single base away; base qualities are absent. The data stem from a study of T cell repertoires in cytomegalovirus infection (dated 2019 in TCRdb). Background on the whole study: Recently identified HLA-C-restricted CMV epitopes, whose presentation resists viral immunomodulation, were targeted by peptide stimulations together with well-studied HLA-B-restricted epitopes. Donor HLA type was relevant to the analysis, as public TCR beta signatures indicated carriage of CMV infection together with the matching HLA type.

Paper-wide results and their limitations: In both this cohort and an independent roughly 330-donor cohort, the cumulative frequency of public TCR beta family members distinguished carriers of CMV infection plus the relevant HLA type. The ex vivo response was dominated by HLA-C-restricted CMV-specific TCR beta clonotypes, and the single most frequent clonotype in two of eight donors was supplied by these HLA-C-restricted clonotypes.

The CDR3 measures 12 amino acids from cysteine to phenylalanine. The retained sequence is limited to the CDR3, 36 bases, with the frame set at the first base. In the germline V gene, CDR1 corresponds to SGHTA and CDR2 to FQGNSA. V lost 7 bases and J lost 4 bases; the stretch between them is 7 bases long. The sequencing machine was an Illumina HiSeq 1500. Through fastp at Q25 and MiXCR, TCRdb rebuilt clones from the public reads, retaining in-frame beta chains. Rows merge per CDR3 protein into single entries with the most common DNA and genes. A total of about 770,000 distinct CDR3 sequences appear in this sample, 25% to 35% of them only once. The ten largest make up roughly 14% of the sample. This sample's treatment or condition label indicates: in vitro stimulation with specific CMV peptide epitopes to enrich CMV-specific T cells.

This clonotype originated in a human donor in good health (CMV status not recorded). Some clones in this sample may be carry-over from other donors' samples. The sequence joins TRBV7-2 to TRBJ2-2; the D gene is unclear. Sequenced material: cultured CD8+ T cells from PBMCs, taken from culture after CMV antigen stimulation. In nucleotide form, the sequence is TGTGCCAGCACCTCCGGCACCGGGGAGCTGTTTTTT. This gives the protein CASTSGTGELFF.